The rows below give T cell receptor beta chains drawn from one sample of a study of tumor-infiltrating lymphocytes in primary liver carcinoma. TCRdb analysed the multiplex PCR reads with MiXCR anew, one entry per CDR3 protein. The sample has around 210,000 distinct CDR3 sequences; less than 75% are singletons. The source material was peripheral blood. These receptor sequences come from an older woman with primary liver carcinoma and hepatitis B virus infection. CDR3s include the opening cysteine and the closing phenylalanine or tryptophan. The order of the fields is D gene, V gene, clone size, CDR3 protein. D genes are given only for firm matches. The size of a clone is reported for some rows only, either as once, few or many, or as a class for expanded clones.

.,TRBV6-1,once,CASSETALGTDTQYF
TRBD2,TRBV29-1,.,CSVKRGGEQYF
.,TRBV6-6,.,CARRGGRGVRIDQYF
.,TRBV12-3/TRBV12-4,many,CASRRGTGVAFF
.,TRBV5-4,.,CASNAGVGGRIGGTIYF
.,TRBV12-3/TRBV12-4,.,CASSLATPPRQFF
.,TRBV13,.,CASSWIGWGVPSTDTQYF
TRBD2,TRBV11-3,many,CASSFRGSGSFSYNEQFF
.,TRBV4-1,once,CASIQMGQSSYEQYF
TRBD2,TRBV11-3,.,CASSYRGGTSGSEQYF
TRBD1,TRBV7-9,.,CASSVSGTGTNEKLFF
TRBD2,TRBV11-2,.,CASSLARLAGAGTQYF
.,TRBV19,.,CASSSRDGNQPQHF
.,TRBV7-8,few,CASSLTLARYEQYF
.,TRBV14,few,CASSQVGGYEQYF
.,TRBV6-6,.,CARSYGTEAFF
.,TRBV6-5,few,CASSSQDRYAEAFF
.,TRBV12-3/TRBV12-4,.,CVSSSGLYEQYF
TRBD1,TRBV5-4,few,CASSTGQGIETQYF
TRBD2,TRBV6-5,many,CASSYAAGGTSYNEQFF
TRBD1,TRBV28,once,CASSFIANWDSSYEQYF
.,TRBV29-1,.,CSVQTDRSDF
TRBD1,TRBV28,few,CASVQTGRPYEQYF
TRBD2,TRBV7-8,.,CASSLVFTGGWNTGELFF
TRBD2,TRBV5-5,.,CASSPRGGNIGELFF
TRBD2,TRBV4-2,.,CAGNQGSGRGSYNEQFF
TRBD2,TRBV7-8,many,CASTWTSGRNEQFF
.,TRBV11-2,once,CASDPTLTAGSKEEQYF
.,TRBV11-2,.,CASNFRRSSYNEQFF
TRBD1,TRBV28,once,CASSRGQGRDYTF
.,TRBV6-1,.,CASGGRVGPYNEQFF
TRBD2,TRBV11-2,.,CASILDREDTHYF
.,TRBV5-5,.,CASSEQTASYEQYF
.,TRBV5-3,.,CARSLAIEEILTDTQYF
.,TRBV13,few,CASSFVTGPVGDTQYF
TRBD1,TRBV6-6,.,CASSSDRGTNYGYTF
.,TRBV11-3,.,CASSSTGSAYEQCF
.,TRBV10-3,many,CAISESTAGRSGANVLTF
.,TRBV6-5,many,CASSPNRDVGSGANVLTF
TRBD2,TRBV11-3,.,CASSPDQAGLGTYEQYF
TRBD2,TRBV7-9,few,CATAGTSGSLTQYF
.,TRBV4-2,few,CASSLRDVETRYF
.,TRBV5-6,.,CAGSGTRAAEKLFF